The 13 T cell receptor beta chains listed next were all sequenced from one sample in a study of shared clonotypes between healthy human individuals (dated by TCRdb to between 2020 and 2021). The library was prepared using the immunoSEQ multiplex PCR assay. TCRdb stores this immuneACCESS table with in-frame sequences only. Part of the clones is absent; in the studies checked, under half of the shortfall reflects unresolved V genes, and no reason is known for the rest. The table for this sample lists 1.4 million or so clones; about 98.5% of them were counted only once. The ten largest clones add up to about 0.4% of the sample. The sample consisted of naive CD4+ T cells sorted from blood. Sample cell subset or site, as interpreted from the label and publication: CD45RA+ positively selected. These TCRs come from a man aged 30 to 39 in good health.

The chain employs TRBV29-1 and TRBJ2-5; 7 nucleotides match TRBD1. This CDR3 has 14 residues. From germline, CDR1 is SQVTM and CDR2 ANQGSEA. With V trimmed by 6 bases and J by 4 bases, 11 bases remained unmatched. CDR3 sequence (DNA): TGCAGCGTCCTAAGGGGGCTGGGTCTAGAGACCCAGTACTTC. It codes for CSVLRGLGLETQYF.

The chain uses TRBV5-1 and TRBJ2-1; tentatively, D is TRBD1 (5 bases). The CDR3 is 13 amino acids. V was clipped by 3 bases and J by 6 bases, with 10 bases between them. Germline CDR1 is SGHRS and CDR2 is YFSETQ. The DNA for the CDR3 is TGCGCCAGCAGCTCGAACAGGCCCAATGAGCAGTTCTTC. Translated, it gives CASSSNRPNEQFF.

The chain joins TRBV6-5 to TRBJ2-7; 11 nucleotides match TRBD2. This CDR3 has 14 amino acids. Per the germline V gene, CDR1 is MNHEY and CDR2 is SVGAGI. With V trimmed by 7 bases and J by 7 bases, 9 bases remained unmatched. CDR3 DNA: TGTGCCAGCACAGTAGCGGGAGGGCCGGGTGAGCAGTACTTC. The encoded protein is CASTVAGGPGEQYF.

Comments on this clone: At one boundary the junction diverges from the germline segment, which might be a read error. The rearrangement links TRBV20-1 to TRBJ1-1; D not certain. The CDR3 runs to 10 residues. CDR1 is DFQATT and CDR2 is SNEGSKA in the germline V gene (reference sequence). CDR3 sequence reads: CSAREDYILF. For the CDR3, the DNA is TGCAGTGCTAGAGAGGACTACATACTCTTT.

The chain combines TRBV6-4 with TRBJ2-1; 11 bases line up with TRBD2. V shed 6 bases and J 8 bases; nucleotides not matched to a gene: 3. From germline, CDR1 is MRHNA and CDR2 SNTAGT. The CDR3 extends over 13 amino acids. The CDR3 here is CASRLAGGHEQFF. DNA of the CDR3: TGTGCCAGCAGGCTAGCGGGGGGACATGAGCAGTTCTTC.

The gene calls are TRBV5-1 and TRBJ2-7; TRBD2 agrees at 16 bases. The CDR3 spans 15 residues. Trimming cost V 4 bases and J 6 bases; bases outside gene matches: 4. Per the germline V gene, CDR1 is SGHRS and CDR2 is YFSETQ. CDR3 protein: CASSTGLAGGREQYF. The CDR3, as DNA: TGCGCCAGCAGCACGGGACTAGCGGGAGGGCGCGAGCAGTACTTC.

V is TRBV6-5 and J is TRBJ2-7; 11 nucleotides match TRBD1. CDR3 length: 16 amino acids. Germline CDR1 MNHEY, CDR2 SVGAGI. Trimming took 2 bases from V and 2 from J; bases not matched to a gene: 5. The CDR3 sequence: CASSYPGQGAPYEQYF. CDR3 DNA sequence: TGTGCCAGCAGTTACCCAGGACAGGGGGCTCCCTACGAGCAGTACTTC.

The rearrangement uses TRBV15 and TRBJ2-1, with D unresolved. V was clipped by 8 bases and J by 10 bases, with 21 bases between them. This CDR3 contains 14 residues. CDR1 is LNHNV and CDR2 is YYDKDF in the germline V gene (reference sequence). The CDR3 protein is CATSPKRVSGEQFF. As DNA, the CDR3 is TGTGCCACCTCACCCAAAAGGGTCAGTGGGGAGCAGTTCTTC.

CDR3 nucleotide sequence: TGTGCCAGCAAGGGGTTCAGTGCGGGAGGGTACACAGATACGCAGTATTTT. It specifies CASKGFSAGGYTDTQYF. The gene calls are TRBV28 and TRBJ2-3; 9 bases line up with TRBD2. This CDR3 is built from 17 residues. Losses at the gene ends were 7 bases for V and 2 bases for J; bases not matched to a gene: 13. Germline CDR1 MDHEN, CDR2 SYDVKM.

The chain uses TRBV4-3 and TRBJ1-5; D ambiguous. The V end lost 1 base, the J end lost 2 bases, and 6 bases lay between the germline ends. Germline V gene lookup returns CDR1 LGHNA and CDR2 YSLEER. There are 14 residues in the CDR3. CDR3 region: CASSQGQRNQPQHF. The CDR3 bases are TGCGCCAGCAGCCAAGGTCAGCGCAATCAGCCCCAGCATTTT.

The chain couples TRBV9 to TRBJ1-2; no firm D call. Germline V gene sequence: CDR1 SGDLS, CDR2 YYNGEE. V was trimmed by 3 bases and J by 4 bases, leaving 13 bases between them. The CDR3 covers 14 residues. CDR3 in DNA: TGTGCCAGCAGCGCCACGTCCCAGAGCTATGGCTACACCTTC. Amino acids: CASSATSQSYGYTF.

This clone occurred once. CDR3 nucleotides: TGCGCCAGCAACCAGAACGACAGGTTAAACACCGGGGAGCTGTTTTTT. Translating gives CASNQNDRLNTGELFF. This chain joins TRBV4-1 and TRBJ2-2, with D possibly TRBD1 on 6 matching bases. This CDR3 is 16 amino acids long. Germline V gives CDR1 MGHRA, CDR2 YSYEKL. Trimming removed 7 bases from V and 2 bases from J, with 17 bases in between.

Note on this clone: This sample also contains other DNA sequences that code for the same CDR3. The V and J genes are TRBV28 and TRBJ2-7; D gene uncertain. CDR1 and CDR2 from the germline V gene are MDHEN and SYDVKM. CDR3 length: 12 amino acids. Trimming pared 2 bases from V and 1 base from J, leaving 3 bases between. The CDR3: CASSLGSYEQYF. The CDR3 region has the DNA TGTGCCAGCAGTTTAGGTTCCTACGAGCAGTACTTC. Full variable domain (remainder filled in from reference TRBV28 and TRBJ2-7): DVKVTQSSRYLVKRTGEKVFLECVQDMDHENMFWYRQDPGLGLRLIYFSYDVKMKEKGDIPEGYSVSREKKERFSLILESASTNQTSMYLCASSLGSYEQYFGPGTRLTVT.